This T cell receptor (beta chain) is drawn from a study of cytotoxic CD8 clonotypes in ibrutinib-treated CLL. About the research overall: Roughly 25 partial and 2 complete responses; at median approximately 68 months, roughly 15 remitted, approximately 12 progressed.

Study results and caveats: Public clonotypes (which were uncommon) either contracted or remained stable on treatment. At baseline, clonality was higher than in age-matched healthy donors and correlated with CD8+ counts.

The CDR3 has 12 residues. In germline, CDR1 is LNHDA, CDR2 SQIVND (reference sequence). The ends were cut back, 5 bases at V and 8 bases at J, with 10 bases in the middle. A word on this clone: Antigen unknown.

Sequencing was designed to attain a depth spanning 1 in 200,000 to 1 in 1 million T cells. Produced via immunoSEQ multiplex PCR; TCRdb's table is partial and in-frame only. The sample lists about 200,000 clones, 79% seen once, with about an eighth in the top ten. The clonotype comes from a human donor with chronic lymphocytic leukemia. Source: PBMCs, taken after 12 months of ibrutinib treatment. The genes are TRBV19 and TRBJ1-5; TRBD1 is a possible D gene (6 bases). Here the CDR3 DNA reads TGTGCCAGTAGTCAGGGGTTCAAGCCCCAGCATTTT. It encodes CASSQGFKPQHF.